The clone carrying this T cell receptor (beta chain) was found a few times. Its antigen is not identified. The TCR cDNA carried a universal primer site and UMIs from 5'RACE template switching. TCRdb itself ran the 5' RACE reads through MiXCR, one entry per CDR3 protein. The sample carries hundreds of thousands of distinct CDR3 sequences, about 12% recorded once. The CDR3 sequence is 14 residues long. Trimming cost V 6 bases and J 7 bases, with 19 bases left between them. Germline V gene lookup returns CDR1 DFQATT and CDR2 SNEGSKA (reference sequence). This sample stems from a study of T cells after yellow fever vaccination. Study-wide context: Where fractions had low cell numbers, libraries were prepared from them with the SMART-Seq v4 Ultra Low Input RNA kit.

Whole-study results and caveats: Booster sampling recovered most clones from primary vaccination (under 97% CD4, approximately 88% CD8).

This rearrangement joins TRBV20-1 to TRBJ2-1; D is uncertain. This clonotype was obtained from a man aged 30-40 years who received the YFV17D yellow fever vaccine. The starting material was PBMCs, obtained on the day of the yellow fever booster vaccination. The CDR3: CSAIRALQQNEQFF. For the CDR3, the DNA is TGCAGTGCAATCCGGGCCCTTCAACAGAATGAGCAGTTCTTC.